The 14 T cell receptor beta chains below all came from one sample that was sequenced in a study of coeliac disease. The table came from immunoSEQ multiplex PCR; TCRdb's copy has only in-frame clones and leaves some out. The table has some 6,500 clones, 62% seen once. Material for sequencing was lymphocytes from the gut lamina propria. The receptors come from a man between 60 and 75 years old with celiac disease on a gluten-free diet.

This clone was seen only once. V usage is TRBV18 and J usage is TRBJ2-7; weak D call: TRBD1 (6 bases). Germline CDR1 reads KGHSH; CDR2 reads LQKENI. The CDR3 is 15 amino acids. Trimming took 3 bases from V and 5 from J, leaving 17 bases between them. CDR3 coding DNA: TGTGCCAGCTCACCCCCAAGTCAGGGGATACACGAGCAGTACTTC. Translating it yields CASSPPSQGIHEQYF.

The CDR3 bases are TGTGCCAGCAGCCTACCTCCCGGGACCCAGTACTTC. It codes for CASSLPPGTQYF. The chain combines TRBV7-2 with TRBJ2-5, with D unclear. The ends were cut back, 5 bases at V and 7 bases at J, with 11 bases in the middle. Germline CDR1 is SGHTA and CDR2 is FQGNSA. CDR3 length equals 12 residues.

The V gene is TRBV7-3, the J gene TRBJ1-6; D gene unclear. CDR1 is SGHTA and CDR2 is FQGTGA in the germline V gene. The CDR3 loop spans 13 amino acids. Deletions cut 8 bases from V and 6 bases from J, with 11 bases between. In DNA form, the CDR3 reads TGTGCCAGCGCCCTCGGGAGTAATTCACCCCTCCACTTT. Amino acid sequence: CASALGSNSPLHF.

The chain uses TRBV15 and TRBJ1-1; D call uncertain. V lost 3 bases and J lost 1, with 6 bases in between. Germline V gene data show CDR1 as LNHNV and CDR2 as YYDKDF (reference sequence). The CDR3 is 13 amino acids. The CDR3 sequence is CATSSEGNTEAFF. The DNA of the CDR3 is TGTGCCACCAGCAGTGAGGGGAACACTGAAGCTTTCTTT. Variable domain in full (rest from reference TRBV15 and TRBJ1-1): DAMVIQNPRYQVTQFGKPVTLSCSQTLNHNVMYWYQQKSSQAPKLLFHYYDKDFNNEADTPDNFQSRRPNTSFCFLDIRSPGLGDTAMYLCATSSEGNTEAFFGQGTRLTVV.

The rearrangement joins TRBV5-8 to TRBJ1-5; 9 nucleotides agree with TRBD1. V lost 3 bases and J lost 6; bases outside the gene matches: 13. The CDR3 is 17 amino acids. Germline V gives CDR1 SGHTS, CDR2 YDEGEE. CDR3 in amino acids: CASSYEPGQGVSQPQHF. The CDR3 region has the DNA TGTGCCAGCAGCTATGAACCGGGACAGGGTGTTTCTCAGCCCCAGCATTTT.

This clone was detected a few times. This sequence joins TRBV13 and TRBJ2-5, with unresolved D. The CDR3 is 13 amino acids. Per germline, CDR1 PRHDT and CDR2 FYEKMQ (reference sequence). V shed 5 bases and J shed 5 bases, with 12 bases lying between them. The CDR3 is CASSPPLRETQYF. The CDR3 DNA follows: TGTGCCAGCAGCCCCCCCCTTCGGGAGACCCAGTACTTC.

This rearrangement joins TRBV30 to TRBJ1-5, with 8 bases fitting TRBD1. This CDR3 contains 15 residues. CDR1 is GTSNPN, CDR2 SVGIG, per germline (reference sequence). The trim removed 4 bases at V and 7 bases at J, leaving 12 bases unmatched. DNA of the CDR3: TGTGCCTGGATCGGACAGGGACCTTTCGGGCAGCCCCAGCATTTT. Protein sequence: CAWIGQGPFGQPQHF.

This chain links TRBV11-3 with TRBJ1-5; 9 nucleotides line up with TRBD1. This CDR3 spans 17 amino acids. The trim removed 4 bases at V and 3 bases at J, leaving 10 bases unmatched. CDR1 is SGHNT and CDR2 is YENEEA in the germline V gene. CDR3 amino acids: CASSSEPGQGVNQPQHF. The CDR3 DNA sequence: TGTGCCAGCAGCTCCGAACCGGGACAGGGAGTCAATCAGCCCCAGCATTTT.

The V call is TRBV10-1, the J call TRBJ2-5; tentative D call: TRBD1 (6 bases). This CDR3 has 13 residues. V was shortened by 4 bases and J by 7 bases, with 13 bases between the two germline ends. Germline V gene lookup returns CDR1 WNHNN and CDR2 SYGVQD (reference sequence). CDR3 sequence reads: CASSGQESGTQYF. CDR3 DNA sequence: TGCGCCAGCAGTGGACAGGAGTCAGGGACCCAGTACTTC.

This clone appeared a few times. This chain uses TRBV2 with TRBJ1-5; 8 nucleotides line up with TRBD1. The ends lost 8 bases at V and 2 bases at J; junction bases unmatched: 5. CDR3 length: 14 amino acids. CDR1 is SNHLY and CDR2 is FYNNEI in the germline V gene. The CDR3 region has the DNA TGTGCCAGCCGTAGGGGACAGGGCAATCAGCCCCAGCATTTT. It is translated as CASRRGQGNQPQHF.

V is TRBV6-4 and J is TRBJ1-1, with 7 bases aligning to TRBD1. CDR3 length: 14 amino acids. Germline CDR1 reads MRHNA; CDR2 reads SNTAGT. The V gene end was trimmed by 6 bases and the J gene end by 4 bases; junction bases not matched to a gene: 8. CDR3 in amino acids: CASSKDRISTEAFF. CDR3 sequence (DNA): TGTGCCAGCAGCAAGGACAGGATAAGCACTGAAGCTTTCTTT.

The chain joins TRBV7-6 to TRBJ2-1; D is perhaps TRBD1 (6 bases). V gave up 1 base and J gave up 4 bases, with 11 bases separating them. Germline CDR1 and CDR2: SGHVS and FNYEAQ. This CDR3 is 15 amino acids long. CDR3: CASSLGGPPYNEQFF. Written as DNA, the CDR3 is TGTGCCAGCAGCTTAGGGGGGCCCCCTTACAATGAGCAGTTCTTC.

CDR3 coding DNA: TGTGCCAGCAGCCGGATGTTACCAAGGGGGCTCACTGAAGCTTTCTTT. Residues: CASSRMLPRGLTEAFF. The chain employs TRBV4-2 and TRBJ1-1, with 7 bases lining up with TRBD1. The germline CDR1 and CDR2 sequences are LGHNA and YNFKEQ. The CDR3 covers 16 residues. V shed 4 bases and J 4 bases; nucleotides not matched to a gene: 12.

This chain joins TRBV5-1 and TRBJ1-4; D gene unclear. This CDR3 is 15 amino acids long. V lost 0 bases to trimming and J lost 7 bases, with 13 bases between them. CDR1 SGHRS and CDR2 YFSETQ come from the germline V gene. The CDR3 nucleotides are TGCGCCAGCAGCTTGGATAGGGTAGGAGGTGAAAAACTGTTTTTT. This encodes CASSLDRVGGEKLFF.